The entry below describes one TCR beta chain. The CDR3 length is 15 residues. Germline V gene lookup returns CDR1 LNHDA and CDR2 SQIVND (reference sequence). The trim removed 5 bases at V and 7 bases at J, leaving 11 bases unmatched. These data originate in a study of T cell repertoires in ileal Crohn's disease. Sequencing was performed with immunoSEQ multiplex PCR; in TCRdb, only in-frame clones are kept and a portion is missing. This table holds approximately 640 clones, roughly four fifths found once. This chain uses TRBV19 with TRBJ2-1; 7 bases align to TRBD2. This TCR came from an adult with Crohn's disease. Sample: ileal tissue. The CDR3 region is CASSPTSRSGNEQFF. As DNA, the CDR3 is TGTGCCAGTAGTCCGACTAGCCGGAGTGGGAATGAGCAGTTCTTC.